This TCR beta chain was recorded in a study of T cells in Graves' hyperthyroidism and ophthalmopathy. This clonotype was observed many times. Germline V gene data show CDR1 as SGHAT and CDR2 as FQDESV (reference sequence). This CDR3 comprises 15 residues. The V gene end was trimmed by 1 base and the J gene end by 6 bases; junction bases not matched to a gene: 5. Amplified TCR beta CDR3 regions came from RNA transcripts. Primed by the HTBI set, a first-round RT-PCR was run on the TCR CDR3. TCRdb analysed the multiplex PCR reads with MiXCR anew, one entry per CDR3 protein. Of around 700,000 distinct CDR3 sequences in the sample, approximately 19% were seen once.

The source of this sequence is a woman aged 45-65 years with Graves' hyperthyroidism that later progressed to Graves' ophthalmopathy. The sequenced sample was blood. The chain couples TRBV11-1 to TRBJ2-1; 8 bases are shared with TRBD2. The CDR3: CASSLVAGGLNEQFF. CDR3 bases: TGTGCCAGCAGCTTAGTGGCGGGGGGCCTCAATGAGCAGTTCTTC.